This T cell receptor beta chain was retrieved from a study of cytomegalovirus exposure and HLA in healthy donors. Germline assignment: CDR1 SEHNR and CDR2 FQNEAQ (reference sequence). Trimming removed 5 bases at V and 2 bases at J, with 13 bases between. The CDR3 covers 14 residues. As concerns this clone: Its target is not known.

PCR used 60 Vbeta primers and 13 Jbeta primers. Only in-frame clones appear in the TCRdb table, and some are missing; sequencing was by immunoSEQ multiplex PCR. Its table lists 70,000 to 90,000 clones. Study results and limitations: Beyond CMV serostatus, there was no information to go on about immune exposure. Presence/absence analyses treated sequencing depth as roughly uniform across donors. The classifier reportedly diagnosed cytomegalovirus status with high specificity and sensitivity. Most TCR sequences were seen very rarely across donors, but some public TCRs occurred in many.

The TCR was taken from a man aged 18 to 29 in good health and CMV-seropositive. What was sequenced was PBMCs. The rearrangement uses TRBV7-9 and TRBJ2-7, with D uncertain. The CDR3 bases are TGTGCCAGCAGCCCGGCAGCAGGTACCTACGAGCAGTACTTC. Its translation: CASSPAAGTYEQYF.